A selection of T cell receptor beta chains follows, all from one sample in a study of cytomegalovirus exposure and HLA in healthy donors. TCRdb's table, derived via immunoSEQ multiplex PCR, lists solely in-frame clones and lacks some. The table lists approximately 170,000 clones, 79% of them singletons, with 1.6% in the top ten. Sequencing input: PBMCs. The origin of the receptors is a woman aged 18-35 years in good health and CMV-seronegative. Each CDR3 is given with its conserved first and last residue. D genes are given only for firm matches.

length,J,D,V,CDR3
17,TRBJ2-1,TRBD1,TRBV18,CASSPVALGGDYNEQFF
14,TRBJ2-3,.,TRBV28,CASSLGTSTDTQYF
13,TRBJ1-2,TRBD1,TRBV6-1,CATESTGRYGYTF
12,TRBJ1-1,.,TRBV6-6,CASSKRNTEAFF
13,TRBJ2-3,TRBD2,TRBV19,CATSGGLTDTQYF
20,TRBJ1-5,.,TRBV6-1,CASSEALLKGRRGGNQPQHF
18,TRBJ2-2,TRBD2,TRBV29-1,CSVEVLGLAGVGTGELFF
14,TRBJ2-3,.,TRBV25-1,CASSEYERSDTQYF
17,TRBJ1-1,.,TRBV28,CASSLSITPRGNTEAFF
14,TRBJ1-1,.,TRBV15,CATSRVLQITEAFF
14,TRBJ1-2,.,TRBV15,CATSRNRAEYGYTF
16,TRBJ2-7,TRBD2,TRBV18,CASSGTSGEQTYEQYF
14,TRBJ2-3,.,TRBV10-1,CASRLDLATDTQYF
16,TRBJ2-6,TRBD1,TRBV11-2,CASSRDRDSGANVLTF
13,TRBJ1-2,.,TRBV7-9,CATNQGRLGGYTF
16,TRBJ2-3,TRBD1,TRBV9,CASSPRTGLETDTQYF
17,TRBJ1-2,.,TRBV4-3,CASSQDTSTLSPYGYTF
14,TRBJ1-2,.,TRBV29-1,CSAAGRGANYGYTF
15,TRBJ1-5,TRBD1,TRBV28,CASSVLGQGNQPQHF
15,TRBJ2-1,.,TRBV30,CAWTSRQASYNEQFF
13,TRBJ1-5,TRBD1,TRBV27,CASSRDRDQPQHF
14,TRBJ1-3,.,TRBV18,CASSSRAGENTIYF
16,TRBJ2-2,TRBD1,TRBV9,CASREPGTGNTGELFF
22,TRBJ2-6,TRBD1,TRBV28,CASSSLIVGPRDRGSGANVLTF
15,TRBJ2-1,TRBD2,TRBV29-1,CSVEGGGSSYNEQFF
15,TRBJ1-1,TRBD1,TRBV4-3,CASSQGTGVTSEAFF
13,TRBJ2-7,TRBD1,TRBV18,CASSPGQLDEQYF
15,TRBJ1-1,TRBD1,TRBV15,CATSRAVTGAAEAFF
13,TRBJ1-5,.,TRBV6-5,CASRPDRNQPQHF